The sequence of this T cell receptor beta chain was determined in a study of T cells in Graves' hyperthyroidism and ophthalmopathy. Fresh peripheral blood, more than 9 ml, yielded the PBMCs. This CDR3 comprises 14 residues. Trimming removed 0 bases at V and 1 base at J, with 6 bases between. Germline CDR1 and CDR2: DFQATT and SNEGSKA (reference sequence). In its sample, this clonotype was seen many times. The antigen is unknown. Regarding the study as a whole: Among thyroid clonotypes expanded above 0.001, most also appeared in blood.

TCR beta CDR3 region amplification was performed from RNA transcripts. TCR CDR3 underwent first-round RT-PCR with the HTBI primer set. A single record per CDR3 protein comes from TCRdb applying MiXCR to the multiplex PCR reads. The profile shows 500,000 to 550,000 distinct CDR3 sequences, less than 20% of them singletons. This clonotype was obtained from a man aged 35 to 55 with Graves' ophthalmopathy. The material sequenced was blood. The rearrangement links TRBV20-1 to TRBJ2-2; no reliable D call. The CDR3 DNA reads TGCAGTGCTAGAGATGGCCAGAACACCGGGGAGCTGTTTTTT. Its translation: CSARDGQNTGELFF.